Following are 14 T cell receptor beta chains from one sample sequenced in a study of pediatric ulcerative colitis. Clones were sequenced by immunoSEQ multiplex PCR, and TCRdb holds only the in-frame ones, with some missing. The repertoire consists of under 45,000 clones, with 70% to 90% occurring once and the leading ten covering roughly 25%. The specimen sequenced was blood. The receptors originated from a girl aged 10-17 years with moderate ulcerative colitis.

The sample holds a few counts of this clone. A far larger clone lies a single base away; this is likely a read error. The gene calls are TRBV11-1 and TRBJ2-7; 8 positions agree with TRBD2. Germline CDR1 and CDR2: SGHAT and FQDESV (reference sequence). This CDR3 region has 15 residues. Losses at the gene ends were 3 bases for V and 7 bases for J; bases not matched to a gene: 11. The CDR3 loop is CASSFSAGVFNEQYF. CDR3 nucleotides: TGTGCCAGCAGCTTTTCAGCGGGAGTCTTCAATGAGCAGTACTTC.

As DNA, the CDR3 is TGTGCCAGCAGTCCAGAGTATGGCTACACCTTC. It translates to CASSPEYGYTF. The chain has TRBV6-6 and TRBJ1-2; no reliable D call. The CDR3 contains 11 residues. Germline lookup yields CDR1 MNHNY and CDR2 SVGAGI (reference sequence). V was clipped by 5 bases and J by 5 bases, with 6 bases between them.

This clone came up once. The CDR3 here is CASRGGLDYEQYF. The CDR3, as DNA: TGTGCCAGCAGAGGAGGTCTGGACTACGAGCAGTACTTC. The chain links TRBV2 to TRBJ2-7; perhaps TRBD2 as D (5 bases). V lost 6 bases to trimming and J lost 3 bases, with 12 bases between them. From germline, CDR1 is SNHLY and CDR2 FYNNEI. CDR3 length: 13 amino acids.

In this sample, this clone turned up a few times. The rearrangement uses TRBV11-1 and TRBJ2-7; 9 nucleotides line up with TRBD2. The V gene's germline CDR1 is SGHAT and CDR2 FQDESV (reference sequence). The CDR3 is 17 amino acids. Trimming took 4 bases from V and 1 from J; bases not matched to a gene: 11. The CDR3: CASSSYTSGGQSYEQYF. In DNA form, the CDR3 reads TGTGCCAGCAGCTCATACACCAGCGGGGGGCAATCCTACGAGCAGTACTTC.

The table lists this clone with a count of one. The chain links TRBV7-2 to TRBJ1-2; D call uncertain. CDR1 and CDR2 from the germline V gene are SGHTA and FQGNSA. Trimming took off 1 base at V and 7 bases at J, with 19 bases between the two ends. The CDR3 extends over 16 amino acids. DNA for the CDR3: TGTGCCAGCAGCTTAGGCCCGGGCCAGACGGCCGTTGGCTACACCTTC. It yields the protein CASSLGPGQTAVGYTF. The variable domain in full, completed from reference TRBV7-2 and TRBJ1-2, reads GAGVSQSPSNKVTEKGKDVELRCDPISGHTALYWYRQSLGQGLEFLIYFQGNSAPDKSGLPSDRFSAERTGGSVSTLTIQRTQQEDSAVYLCASSLGPGQTAVGYTFGSGTRLTVV.

The chain is built from TRBV5-4 and TRBJ1-1; D unclear. The V end was cut by 2 bases, the J end by 4 bases, with 12 bases between. The germline V gene encodes CDR1 SGHNT and CDR2 YYREEE (reference sequence). CDR3 length equals 14 residues. The DNA of the CDR3 is TGTGCCAGCAGCTTTATGCCTCCCCGCACTGAAGCTTTCTTT. It codes for CASSFMPPRTEAFF.

This clone was detected a few times. The V call is TRBV19, the J call TRBJ1-6, with D uncertain. CDR1 and CDR2 (germline): LNHDA, SQIVND (reference sequence). Between the trimmed V and J ends, which lost 3 bases and 8 bases, there was a span of 11 bases. The CDR3 spans 14 residues. CDR3 amino acids: CASSMVILDSPLHF. The CDR3, as DNA: TGTGCCAGTAGTATGGTAATTTTGGATTCACCCCTCCACTTT.

The chain joins TRBV7-9 to TRBJ2-5; tentative D call: TRBD1 (6 bases). The V end was cut by 5 bases, the J end by 5 bases, with 12 bases between. Germline loops: CDR1 SEHNR, CDR2 FQNEAQ (reference sequence). This CDR3 has 13 residues. CDR3 DNA sequence: TGTGCCAGCAGCCCCAGGGGCTGGGAGACCCAGTACTTC. Translating gives CASSPRGWETQYF. Based on the CDR3 plus reference TRBV7-9 and TRBJ2-5, the full variable domain is DTGVSQNPRHKITKRGQNVTFRCDPISEHNRLYWYRQTLGQGPEFLTYFQNEAQLEKSRLLSDRFSAERPKGSFSTLEIQRTEQGDSAMYLCASSPRGWETQYFGPGTRLLVL.

J is TRBJ1-4 and V is TRBV30, with D perhaps TRBD1 (6 bases). Trimming took off 4 bases at V and 5 bases at J, with 11 bases between the two ends. The germline gives CDR1 GTSNPN, CDR2 SVGIG (reference sequence). This CDR3 region has 13 residues. CDR3 in amino acids: CAWNGGPNEKLFF. CDR3 nucleotides: TGTGCCTGGAACGGGGGGCCGAATGAAAAACTGTTTTTT.

J is TRBJ2-5 and V is TRBV30, with unresolved D. This CDR3 contains 14 residues. The V end was cut by 0 bases, the J end by 1 base, with 9 bases between. Germline CDR1 is GTSNPN and CDR2 is SVGIG (reference sequence). This chain's CDR3 is CAWSVMGSQETQYF. The CDR3 coding sequence is TGTGCCTGGAGTGTAATGGGGTCCCAAGAGACCCAGTACTTC.

The genes are TRBV20-1 and TRBJ1-5, with 7 bases that match TRBD1. Germline assignment: CDR1 DFQATT and CDR2 SNEGSKA (reference sequence). The trim removed 0 bases at V and 14 bases at J, leaving 4 bases unmatched. This CDR3 comprises 11 residues. The CDR3 loop is CSAREDRREHF. In nucleotides, the CDR3 is TGCAGTGCTAGAGAGGACAGGCGGGAGCATTTT.

This chain joins TRBV6-5 and TRBJ2-1; perhaps TRBD2 as D (5 bases). The germline V gene has CDR1 MNHEY and CDR2 SVGAGI. V was trimmed by 2 bases and J by 0 bases, leaving 8 bases between them. CDR3 length: 15 residues. The CDR3 region is CASSYSGSSYNEQFF. The DNA of the CDR3 is TGTGCCAGCAGTTACAGCGGAAGCTCCTACAATGAGCAGTTCTTC.

This chain links TRBV4-1 with TRBJ2-7; D gene uncertain. The V gene's germline CDR1 is MGHRA and CDR2 YSYEKL. V dropped 1 base and J dropped 2 bases, with 12 bases sitting between them. The CDR3 totals 15 residues. The CDR3 coding sequence is TGCGCCAGCAGCCAAGCGAGTGGGCGAACCTACGAGCAGTACTTC. It codes for CASSQASGRTYEQYF.

CDR3 sequence (DNA): TGCAGCAGCCGGGACAGGGGGCTTACTGAAGCTTTCTTT. Amino acid sequence: CSSRDRGLTEAFF. This chain links TRBV29-1 with TRBJ1-1; 12 bases are a match to TRBD1. The CDR3 has 13 amino acids. Germline V gene sequence: CDR1 SQVTM, CDR2 ANQGSEA. The V gene end was trimmed by 8 bases and the J gene end by 5 bases; junction bases not matched to a gene: 6.